This TCR beta chain was recovered during a study of T cell responses to AZD1222 COVID-19 vaccine. Study information: Researchers grouped second doses given at about 4 or about 12 weeks into one pool. Study results and limitations: Variant regions that are unmutated are reportedly the target of nearly half of spike-specific TCRs.

V lost 4 bases to trimming and J lost 3 bases; unmatched junction nucleotides: 8. There are 16 residues in the CDR3. Germline assignment: CDR1 MNHEY and CDR2 SMNVEV (reference sequence). As concerns this clone: What it recognizes is unknown.

Sequencing was performed with immunoSEQ multiplex PCR; in TCRdb, only in-frame clones are kept and a portion is missing. The table has 120,000 to 150,000 clones, more than 80% seen once. V is TRBV27 and J is TRBJ2-3; 9 bases fit TRBD2. The material was peripheral blood, obtained on day 0 of AZD1222 vaccination. This sequence was found in an adult in good health. CDR3 sequence (DNA): TGTGCCAGCAGTTACAGGATTAGCGGGAGAACAGATACGCAGTATTTT. Translation: CASSYRISGRTDTQYF.